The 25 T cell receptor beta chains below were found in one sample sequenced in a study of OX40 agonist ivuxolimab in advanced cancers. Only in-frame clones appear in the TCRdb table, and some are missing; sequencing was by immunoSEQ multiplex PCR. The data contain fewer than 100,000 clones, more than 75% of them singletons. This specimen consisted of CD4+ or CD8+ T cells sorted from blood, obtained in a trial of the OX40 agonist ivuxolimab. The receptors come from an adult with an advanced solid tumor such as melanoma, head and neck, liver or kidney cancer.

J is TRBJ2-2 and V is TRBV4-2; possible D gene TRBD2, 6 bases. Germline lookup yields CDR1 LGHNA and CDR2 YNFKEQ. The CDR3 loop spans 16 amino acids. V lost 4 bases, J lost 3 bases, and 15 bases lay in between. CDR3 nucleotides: TGTGCCAGCAGCCCGGTCGGGACTCAGGACACCGGGGAGCTGTTTTTT. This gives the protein CASSPVGTQDTGELFF.

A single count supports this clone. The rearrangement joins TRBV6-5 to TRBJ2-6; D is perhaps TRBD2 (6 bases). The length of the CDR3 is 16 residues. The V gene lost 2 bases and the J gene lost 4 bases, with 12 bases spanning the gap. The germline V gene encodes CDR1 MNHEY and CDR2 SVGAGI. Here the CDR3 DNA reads TGTGCCAGCAGTTACGGGGGGTCCCCCGGGGCCAACGTCCTGACTTTC. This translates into CASSYGGSPGANVLTF.

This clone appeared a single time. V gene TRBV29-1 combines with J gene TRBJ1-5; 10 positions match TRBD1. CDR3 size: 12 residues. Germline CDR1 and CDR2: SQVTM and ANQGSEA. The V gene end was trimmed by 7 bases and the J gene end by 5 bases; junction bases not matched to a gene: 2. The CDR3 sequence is CSAGTGDQPQHF. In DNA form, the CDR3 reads TGCAGCGCCGGGACAGGGGATCAGCCCCAGCATTTT.

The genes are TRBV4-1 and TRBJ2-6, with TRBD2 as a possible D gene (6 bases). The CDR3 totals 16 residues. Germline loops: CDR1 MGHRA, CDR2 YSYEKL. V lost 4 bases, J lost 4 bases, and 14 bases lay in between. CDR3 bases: TGCGCCAGCAGCCCCCGGAACGGGGGAGGGGCCAACGTCCTGACTTTC. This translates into CASSPRNGGGANVLTF.

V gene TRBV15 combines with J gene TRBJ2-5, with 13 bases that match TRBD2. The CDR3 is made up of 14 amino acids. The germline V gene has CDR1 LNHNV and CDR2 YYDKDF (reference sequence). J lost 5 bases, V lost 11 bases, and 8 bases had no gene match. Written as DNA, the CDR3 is TGTGCCGCAGGAGGACTAGCGGGGGTGGAGACCCAGTACTTC. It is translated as CAAGGLAGVETQYF.

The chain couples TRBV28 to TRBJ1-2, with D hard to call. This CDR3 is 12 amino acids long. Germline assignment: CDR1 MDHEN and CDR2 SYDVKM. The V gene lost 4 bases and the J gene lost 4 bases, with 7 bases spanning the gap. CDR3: CASSSDLYGYTF. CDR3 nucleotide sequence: TGTGCCAGCAGTTCGGACCTCTATGGCTACACCTTC.

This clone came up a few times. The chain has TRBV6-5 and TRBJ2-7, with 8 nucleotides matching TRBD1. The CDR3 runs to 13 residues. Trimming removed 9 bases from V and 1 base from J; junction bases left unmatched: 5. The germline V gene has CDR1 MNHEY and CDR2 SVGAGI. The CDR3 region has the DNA TGTGCCAGTGGGACAGGCCTTTCCTACGAGCAGTACTTC. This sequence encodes CASGTGLSYEQYF.

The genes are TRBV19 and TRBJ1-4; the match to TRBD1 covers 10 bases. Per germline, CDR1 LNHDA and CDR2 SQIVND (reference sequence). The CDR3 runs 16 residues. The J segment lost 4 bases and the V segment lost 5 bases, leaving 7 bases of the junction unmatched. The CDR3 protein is CASSASGQGNNEKLFF. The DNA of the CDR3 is TGTGCCAGTAGTGCGTCGGGACAGGGGAATAATGAAAAACTGTTTTTT.

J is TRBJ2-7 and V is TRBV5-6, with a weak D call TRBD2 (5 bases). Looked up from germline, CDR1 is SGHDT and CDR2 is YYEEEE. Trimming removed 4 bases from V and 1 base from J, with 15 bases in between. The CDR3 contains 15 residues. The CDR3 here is CASSPRAALSYEQYF. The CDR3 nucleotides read TGTGCCAGCAGCCCGCGGGCCGCACTATCCTACGAGCAGTACTTC.

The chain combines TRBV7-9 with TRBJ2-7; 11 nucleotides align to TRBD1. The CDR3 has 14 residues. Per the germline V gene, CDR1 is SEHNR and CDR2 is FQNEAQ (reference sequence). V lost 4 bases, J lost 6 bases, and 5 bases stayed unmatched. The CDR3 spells CASSSGTGGREQYF. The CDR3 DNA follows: TGTGCCAGCAGCTCCGGGACAGGGGGGCGCGAGCAGTACTTC.

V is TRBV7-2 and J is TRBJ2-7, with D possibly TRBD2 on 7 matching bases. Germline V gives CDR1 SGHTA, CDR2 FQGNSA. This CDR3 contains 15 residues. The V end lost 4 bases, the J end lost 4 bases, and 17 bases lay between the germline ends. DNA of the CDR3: TGTGCCAGCAGCTCATCCGGGGGGCCCGTGTACGAGCAGTACTTC. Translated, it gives CASSSSGGPVYEQYF.

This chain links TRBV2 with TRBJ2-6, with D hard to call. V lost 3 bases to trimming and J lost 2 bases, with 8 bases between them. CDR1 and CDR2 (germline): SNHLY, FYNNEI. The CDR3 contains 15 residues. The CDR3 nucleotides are TGTGCCAGCAGTGAGCCCGGAGCTGGGGCCAACGTCCTGACTTTC. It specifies CASSEPGAGANVLTF. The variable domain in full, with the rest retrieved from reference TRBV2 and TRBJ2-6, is EPEVTQTPSHQVTQMGQEVILRCVPISNHLYFYWYRQILGQKVEFLVSFYNNEISEKSEIFDDQFSVERPDGSNFTLKIRSTKLEDSAMYFCASSEPGAGANVLTFGAGSRLTVL.

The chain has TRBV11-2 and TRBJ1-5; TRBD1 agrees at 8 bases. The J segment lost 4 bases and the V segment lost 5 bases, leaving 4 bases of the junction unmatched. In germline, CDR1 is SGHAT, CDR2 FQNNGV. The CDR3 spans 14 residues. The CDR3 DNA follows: TGTGCCAGCAGCCAAGACAGGGGAAATCAGCCCCAGCATTTT. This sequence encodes CASSQDRGNQPQHF.

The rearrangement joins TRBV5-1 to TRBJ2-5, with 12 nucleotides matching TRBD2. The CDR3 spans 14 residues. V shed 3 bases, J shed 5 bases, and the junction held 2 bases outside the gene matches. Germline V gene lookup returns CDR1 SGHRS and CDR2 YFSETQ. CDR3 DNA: TGCGCCAGCAGCTACACTAGCGGGGGGGAGACCCAGTACTTC. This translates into CASSYTSGGETQYF.

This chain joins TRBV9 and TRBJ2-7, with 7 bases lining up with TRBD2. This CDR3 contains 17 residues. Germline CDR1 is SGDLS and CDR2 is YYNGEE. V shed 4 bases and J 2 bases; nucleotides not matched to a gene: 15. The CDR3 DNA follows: TGTGCCAGCAGCCCCGACCCGAGCGGGGCTCTTACCTACGAGCAGTACTTC. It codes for CASSPDPSGALTYEQYF.

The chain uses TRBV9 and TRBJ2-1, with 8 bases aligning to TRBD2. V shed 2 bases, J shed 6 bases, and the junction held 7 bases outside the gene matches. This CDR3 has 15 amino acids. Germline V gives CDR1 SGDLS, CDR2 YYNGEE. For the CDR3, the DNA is TGTGCCAGCAGCGTTGGACTAGCCGCGGCCAATGAGCAGTTCTTC. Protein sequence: CASSVGLAAANEQFF. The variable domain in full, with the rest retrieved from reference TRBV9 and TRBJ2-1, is DSGVTQTPKHLITATGQRVTLRCSPRSGDLSVYWYQQSLDQGLQFLIQYYNGEERAKGNILERFSAQQFPDLHSELNLSSLELGDSALYFCASSVGLAAANEQFFGPGTRLTVL.

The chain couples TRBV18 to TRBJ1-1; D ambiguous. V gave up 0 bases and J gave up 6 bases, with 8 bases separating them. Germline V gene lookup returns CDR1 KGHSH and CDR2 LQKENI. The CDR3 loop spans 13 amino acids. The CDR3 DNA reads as TGTGCCAGCTCACCACCTCCCCGGGCTGAAGCTTTCTTT. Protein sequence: CASSPPPRAEAFF. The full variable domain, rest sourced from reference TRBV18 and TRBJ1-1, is NAGVMQNPRHLVRRRGQEARLRCSPMKGHSHVYWYRQLPEEGLKFMVYLQKENIIDESGMPKERFSAEFPKEGPSILRIQQVVRGDSAAYFCASSPPPRAEAFFGQGTRLTVV.

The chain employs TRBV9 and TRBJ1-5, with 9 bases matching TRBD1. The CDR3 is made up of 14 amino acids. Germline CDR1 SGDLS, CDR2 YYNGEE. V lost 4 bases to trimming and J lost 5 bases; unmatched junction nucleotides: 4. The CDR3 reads CASSLQGADQPQHF. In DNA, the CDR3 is TGTGCCAGCAGCTTACAGGGGGCGGATCAGCCCCAGCATTTT.

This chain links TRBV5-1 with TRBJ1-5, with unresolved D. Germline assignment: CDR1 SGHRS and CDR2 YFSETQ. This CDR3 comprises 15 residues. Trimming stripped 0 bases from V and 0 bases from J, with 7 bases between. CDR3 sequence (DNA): TGCGCCAGCAGCTTGGCGGGGTATAGCAATCAGCCCCAGCATTTT. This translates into CASSLAGYSNQPQHF.

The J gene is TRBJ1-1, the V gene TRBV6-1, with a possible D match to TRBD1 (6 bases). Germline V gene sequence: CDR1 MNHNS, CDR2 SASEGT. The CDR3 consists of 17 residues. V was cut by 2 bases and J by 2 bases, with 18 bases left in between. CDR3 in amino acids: CASSESGGQPLNTEAFF. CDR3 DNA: TGTGCCAGCAGTGAAAGTGGGGGGCAACCCCTAAACACTGAAGCTTTCTTT.

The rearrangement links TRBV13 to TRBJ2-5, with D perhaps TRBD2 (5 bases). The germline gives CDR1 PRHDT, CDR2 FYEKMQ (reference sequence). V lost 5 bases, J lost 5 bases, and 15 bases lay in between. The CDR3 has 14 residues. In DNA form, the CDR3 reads TGTGCCAGCAGCCCAGTCGGTTCGGGGGAGACCCAGTACTTC. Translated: CASSPVGSGETQYF.

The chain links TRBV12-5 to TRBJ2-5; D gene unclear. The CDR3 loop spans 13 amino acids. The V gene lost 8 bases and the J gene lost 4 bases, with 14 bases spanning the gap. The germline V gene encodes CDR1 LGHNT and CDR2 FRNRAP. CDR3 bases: TGTGCTAGTTCACGTTCTAGTGTAGAGACCCAGTACTTC. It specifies CASSRSSVETQYF.

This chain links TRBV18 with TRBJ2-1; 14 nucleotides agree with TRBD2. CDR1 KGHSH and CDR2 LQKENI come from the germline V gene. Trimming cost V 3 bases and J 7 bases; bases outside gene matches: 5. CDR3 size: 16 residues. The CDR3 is CASSPGTSGRYNEQFF. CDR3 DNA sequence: TGTGCCAGCTCACCTGGGACTAGCGGGAGATATAATGAGCAGTTCTTC.

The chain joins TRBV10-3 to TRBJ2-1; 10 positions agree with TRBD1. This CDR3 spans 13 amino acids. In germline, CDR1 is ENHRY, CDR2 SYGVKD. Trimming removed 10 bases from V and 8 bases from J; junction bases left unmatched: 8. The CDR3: CATGQGREDEQFF. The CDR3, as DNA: TGTGCCACGGGACAGGGGAGGGAGGATGAGCAGTTCTTC.

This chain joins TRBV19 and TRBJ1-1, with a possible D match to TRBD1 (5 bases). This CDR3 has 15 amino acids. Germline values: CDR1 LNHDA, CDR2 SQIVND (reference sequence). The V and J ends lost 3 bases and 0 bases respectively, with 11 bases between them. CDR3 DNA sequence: TGTGCCAGTAGTATGCCGGGGGGGGTGAACACTGAAGCTTTCTTT. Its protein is CASSMPGGVNTEAFF.